The 21 T cell receptor beta chains presented below share a single source sample, sequenced in a study of breast tumors, draining lymph nodes, adjacent tissues. The lymph nodes were axillary draining lymph nodes from breast cancer patients. MiXCR, applied by TCRdb to the multiplex PCR reads, yields one record per CDR3 protein. This table has fewer than 140,000 distinct CDR3 sequences, around 30% appearing once. Sample: axillary lymph node tissue. The receptors originated from a female donor with breast cancer. Some clones in this sample may be carry-over from other donors' samples.

This clonotype was counted at least ten times. The chain combines TRBV10-3 with TRBJ1-2; tentative D call: TRBD1 (5 bases). Trimming took 4 bases from V and 4 from J, leaving 13 bases between them. CDR1 is ENHRY, CDR2 SYGVKD, per germline. This CDR3 contains 14 residues. The CDR3 sequence is CAISGPRDSYGYTF. DNA of the CDR3: TGTGCCATCAGTGGACCCCGCGACAGCTATGGCTACACCTTC.

Details on this clonotype: Since the CDR3 does not end with the conserved phenylalanine or tryptophan, this likely comes from a read error. The chain is built from TRBV14 and TRBJ2-1, with D possibly matching TRBD2 (5 bases). The V and J ends lost 10 bases and 2 bases respectively, with 12 bases between them. Per germline, CDR1 SGHDN and CDR2 FVKESK. The CDR3 is 13 amino acids. This CDR3 is CATRGLPYNEQFS. DNA for the CDR3: TGTGCCACACGCGGGTTGCCCTACAATGAGCAGTTCTCC.

Concerning this clonotype itself: It may be a read error: a sequence one base away is much more abundant. The chain couples TRBV5-1 to TRBJ2-4, with D possibly matching TRBD1 (6 bases). This CDR3 contains 14 residues. Germline CDR1 SGHRS, CDR2 YFSETQ. This CDR3 reads CASSTQGAKSIQYF. The CDR3 coding sequence is TGCGCCAGCAGCACACAGGGAGCCAAAAGCATTCAGTACTTC. Looking up the rest from reference TRBV5-1 and TRBJ2-4 gives the full variable domain: KAGVTQTPRYLIKTRGQQVTLSCSPISGHRSVSWYQQTPGQGLQFLFEYFSETQRNKGNFPGRFSGRQFSNSRSEMNVSTLELGDSALYLCASSTQGAKSIQYFGAGTRLSVL.

This clonotype was detected ten times or more. The chain employs TRBV5-1 and TRBJ2-5, with TRBD2 matching over 11 bases. After removal of 0 bases from V and 2 bases from J, the junction contained 6 bases not matched to a gene. Germline V gene data show CDR1 as SGHRS and CDR2 as YFSETQ. The CDR3 totals 17 residues. The CDR3 DNA follows: TGCGCCAGCAGCTTGGGGGTCTTAGCGGGAGGGCAAGAGACCCAGTACTTC. It yields the protein CASSLGVLAGGQETQYF.

This clonotype was observed many times. The CDR3, as DNA: TGCAGTGCTAAGCGGGGGCCCAGCACAGATACGCAGTATTTT. Its protein is CSAKRGPSTDTQYF. The V gene is TRBV20-1, the J gene TRBJ2-3; the match to TRBD2 covers 8 bases. The CDR3 is made up of 14 amino acids. Germline trimming cut 4 bases from V and 0 bases from J; bases unmatched to any gene: 3. CDR1 is DFQATT and CDR2 is SNEGSKA in the germline V gene (reference sequence).

This clonotype was detected a few times. This sequence joins TRBV5-1 and TRBJ1-1; 11 nucleotides line up with TRBD1. The CDR3 has 17 residues. Per germline, CDR1 SGHRS and CDR2 YFSETQ. V trimming: 2 bases; J trimming: 2 bases; junction bases outside the gene matches: 8. This CDR3 reads CASSFPQDRGRNTEAFF. CDR3 sequence (DNA): TGCGCCAGCAGCTTCCCTCAGGACAGGGGGCGAAACACTGAAGCTTTCTTT.

This clonotype has at least ten counts. The rearrangement uses TRBV7-8 and TRBJ2-5; TRBD2 matches at 8 bases. There are 15 residues in the CDR3. V gave up 3 bases and J gave up 5 bases; unmatched junction bases: 8. The germline gives CDR1 SGHVS, CDR2 FQNEAQ. CDR3 nucleotide sequence: TGTGCCAGCAGCTTTGCAAGCGGGAGTAGGGAGACCCAGTACTTC. Encoded protein: CASSFASGSRETQYF.

The rearrangement joins TRBV30 to TRBJ1-4, with 8 bases lining up with TRBD1. With V trimmed by 1 base and J by 6 bases, 7 bases remained unmatched. The CDR3 covers 15 residues. The germline CDR1 and CDR2 sequences are GTSNPN and SVGIG (reference sequence). The CDR3, as DNA: TGTGCCTGGAGTGGGCAGGGGGCATTTTATGAAAAACTGTTTTTT. Amino acids: CAWSGQGAFYEKLFF.

This clonotype was detected many times. The chain links TRBV7-8 to TRBJ2-3; 14 bases are shared with TRBD2. Trimming removed 5 bases from V and 4 bases from J; junction bases left unmatched: 11. Germline CDR1 is SGHVS and CDR2 is FQNEAQ. The CDR3 length is 18 residues. CDR3 sequence reads: CASSGRLAGGPHADTQYF. In DNA, the CDR3 is TGTGCCAGCAGCGGAAGACTAGCGGGGGGGCCACATGCAGATACGCAGTATTTT.

This clonotype was recorded many times. The rearrangement joins TRBV7-9 to TRBJ1-3; D possibly corresponds to TRBD1 (5 bases). Per germline, CDR1 SEHNR and CDR2 FQNEAQ (reference sequence). The ends were cut back, 0 bases at V and 3 bases at J, with 9 bases in the middle. This CDR3 contains 15 residues. The CDR3 region has the DNA TGTGCCAGCAGCTTAGCTGGGGCCGGTGGAAACACCATATATTTT. Translation: CASSLAGAGGNTIYF.

On this clonotype: In this CDR3 the conserved last residue, phenylalanine or tryptophan, is missing, so a read error is likely. The V and J genes are TRBV6-2 or TRBV6-3 and TRBJ2-3, with D possibly called TRBD1 or TRBD2 (7 bases each). The CDR3 spans 13 residues. CDR1 MNHEY and CDR2 SVGEGT come from the germline V gene. Trimming took off 5 bases at V and 6 bases at J, with 12 bases between the two ends. The CDR3 reads CASSRQGGDTQYS. Written as DNA, the CDR3 is TGTGCCAGCAGTCGACAGGGAGGGGATACGCAGTATTCT.

This clonotype was recorded at least ten times. This chain connects TRBV29-1 to TRBJ2-7; 8 nucleotides align to TRBD1. Germline lookup yields CDR1 SQVTM and CDR2 ANQGSEA. V shed 4 bases and J 5 bases; nucleotides not matched to a gene: 4. This CDR3 has 12 residues. CDR3 DNA: TGCAGCGTTGGGCAGGGGGCAAACGAGCAGTACTTC. This sequence encodes CSVGQGANEQYF.

This clonotype showed up many times. The chain links TRBV13 to TRBJ1-2, with TRBD1 matching over 8 bases. Germline trimming cut 5 bases from V and 2 bases from J; bases unmatched to any gene: 13. The CDR3 runs to 17 residues. The V gene's germline CDR1 is PRHDT and CDR2 FYEKMQ (reference sequence). The chain's CDR3 is CASSPLPRTGYNYGYTF. CDR3 nucleotide sequence: TGTGCCAGCAGCCCCCTCCCCCGGACAGGGTACAACTATGGCTACACCTTC. The full variable domain, its missing parts supplied by reference TRBV13 and TRBJ1-2, is AAGVIQSPRHLIKEKRETATLKCYPIPRHDTVYWYQQGPGQDPQFLISFYEKMQSDKGSIPDRFSAQQFSDYHSELNMSSLELGDSALYFCASSPLPRTGYNYGYTFGSGTRLTVV.

V gene TRBV7-9 combines with J gene TRBJ2-7; no firm D call. V dropped 2 bases and J dropped 3 bases, with 8 bases sitting between them. The germline V gene has CDR1 SEHNR and CDR2 FQNEAQ (reference sequence). This CDR3 is 13 amino acids long. The CDR3, as DNA: TGTGCCAGCAGCTTAAACTGGGACTACGAGCAGTACTTC. Its translation: CASSLNWDYEQYF.

The chain combines TRBV6-6 with TRBJ2-6; the match to TRBD2 covers 9 bases. In germline, CDR1 is MNHNY, CDR2 SVGAGI (reference sequence). The junction had 8 bases not matched to a gene; V was cut back by 2 bases and J by 9 bases. This CDR3 comprises 16 residues. The CDR3 here is CASSYKKRGVGNVLTF. The CDR3 DNA sequence: TGTGCCAGCAGTTACAAGAAGCGGGGGGTAGGCAACGTCCTGACTTTC.

A word on this clonotype: A read error is possible here, since a much larger clone lies one base away. The CDR3 carries no conserved terminal phenylalanine or tryptophan, so it likely arises from a read error. No DNA is shown, since the ends of the CDR3 on it are uncertain; the CDR3 is the one TCRdb lists. This chain connects TRBV9 to TRBJ2-7; the table's TRBD2 call for D was not verified on the DNA. Per the germline V gene, CDR1 is SGDLS and CDR2 is YYNGEE. The CDR3 sequence runs 14 residues, both termini included. This CDR3 is CASSVATGGGEQSL.

This clonotype occurred once. The genes are TRBV29-1 and TRBJ1-2; tentatively, D is TRBD1 (5 bases). The length of the CDR3 is 15 residues. From germline, CDR1 is SQVTM and CDR2 ANQGSEA. V lost 4 bases and J 2 bases, leaving 17 bases between the germline ends. CDR3 in DNA: TGCAGCGTTGGAGAGGGTCCGGAGGGGAACTATGGCTACACCTTC. Its protein product is CSVGEGPEGNYGYTF.

This clonotype was counted ten times or more. J is TRBJ2-2 and V is TRBV19; 8 nucleotides match TRBD2. Trimming removed 8 bases from V and 7 bases from J; junction bases left unmatched: 12. Germline CDR1 and CDR2: LNHDA and SQIVND (reference sequence). The CDR3 spans 15 residues. The DNA for the CDR3 is TGTGCCAGTTCTTTTTCGGGGGGGCTCGGCGGGGAGCTGTTTTTT. This gives the protein CASSFSGGLGGELFF.

This clonotype was observed many times. The V and J genes are TRBV28 and TRBJ1-3; D is ambiguous. The germline V and J ends were trimmed by 6 bases and 0 bases, with 6 bases remaining between them. Germline CDR1 reads MDHEN; CDR2 reads SYDVKM. There are 13 residues in the CDR3. The CDR3 sequence: CASSSPSGNTIYF. CDR3 bases: TGTGCCAGCAGCTCTCCCTCTGGAAACACCATATATTTT.

The sample holds many counts of this clonotype. The chain links TRBV9 to TRBJ1-1; possible D gene TRBD1, 5 bases. The germline V gene encodes CDR1 SGDLS and CDR2 YYNGEE. The CDR3 is 12 residues long. The ends were cut back, 5 bases at V and 5 bases at J, with 10 bases in the middle. The CDR3 loop reads CASRGLGTEAFF. As DNA, the CDR3 is TGTGCCAGCAGGGGGCTTGGGACTGAAGCTTTCTTT.

Notes on this clonotype: The conserved phenylalanine or tryptophan normally closing the CDR3 is absent here, so this likely arose from a read error. CDR3 residues: CSVELAGTYGQYL. CDR3 nucleotides: TGCAGCGTTGAGTTAGCTGGCACCTACGGGCAGTACCTC. The chain is built from TRBV29-1 and TRBJ2-7; D ambiguous. The germline CDR1 and CDR2 sequences are SQVTM and ANQGSEA. The CDR3 contains 13 residues.